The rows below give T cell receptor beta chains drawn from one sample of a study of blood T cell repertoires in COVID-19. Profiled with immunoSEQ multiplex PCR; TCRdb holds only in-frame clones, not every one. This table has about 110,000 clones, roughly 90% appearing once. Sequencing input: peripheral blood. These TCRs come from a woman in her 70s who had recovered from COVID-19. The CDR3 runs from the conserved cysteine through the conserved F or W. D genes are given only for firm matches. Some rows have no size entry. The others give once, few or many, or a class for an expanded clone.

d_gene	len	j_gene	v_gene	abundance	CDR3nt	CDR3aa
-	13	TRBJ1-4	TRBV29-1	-	TGCAGCGTTGCGCGGGCAACTAATGAAAAACTGTTTTTT	CSVARATNEKLFF
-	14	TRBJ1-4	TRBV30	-	TGTGCCTGGAGAATGGGCCTGAACAATGAAAAACTGTTTTTT	CAWRMGLNNEKLFF
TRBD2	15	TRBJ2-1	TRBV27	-	TGTGCCAGCAGTTCCGGGCTAGCGGGACCTAATGAGCAGTTCTTC	CASSSGLAGPNEQFF
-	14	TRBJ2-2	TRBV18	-	TGTGCCAGCTCCCACGGAAGGGGCACCGGGGAGCTGTTTTTT	CASSHGRGTGELFF
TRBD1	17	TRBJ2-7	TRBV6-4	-	TGTGCCAGCAGTGAGGGTCCCCCGGGACAGGGGGCCTACGAGCAGTACTTC	CASSEGPPGQGAYEQYF
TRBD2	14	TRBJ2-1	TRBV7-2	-	TGTGCCAGCAGCCTAGCGGGAGGGCCTAATGAGCAGTTCTTC	CASSLAGGPNEQFF
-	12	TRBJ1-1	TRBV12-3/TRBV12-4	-	TGTGCCAGCAGTTTATCGGGCACTGAAGCTTTCTTT	CASSLSGTEAFF
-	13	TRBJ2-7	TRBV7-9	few	TGTGCCAGCAGCTTCGATCAGGGGTACGAGCAGTACTTC	CASSFDQGYEQYF
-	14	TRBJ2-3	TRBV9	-	TGTGCCAGCAGTGGGGGGGGCCAACTCGATACGCAGTATTTT	CASSGGGQLDTQYF
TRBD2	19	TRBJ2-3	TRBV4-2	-	TGTGCCAGCAGCCAAGATCCCCCTCTACTAGCGGACGGAAGAGATACGCAGTATTTT	CASSQDPPLLADGRDTQYF
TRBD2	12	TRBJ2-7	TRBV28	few	TGTGCCAGCACTACGGGGGGGTACGAGCAGTACTTC	CASTTGGYEQYF
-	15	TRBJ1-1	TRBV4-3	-	TGCGCCAGCAGCCAAGAGGGAAGGGGAAGAACTGAAGCTTTCTTT	CASSQEGRGRTEAFF
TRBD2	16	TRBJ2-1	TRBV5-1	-	TGCGCCAGCAGCTTGGGGTCGGCGGGAGGGCTTGGGGAGCAGTTCTTC	CASSLGSAGGLGEQFF
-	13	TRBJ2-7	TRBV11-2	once	TGTGCCAGCAGCGCTGCAGTCTCCTACGAGCAGTACTTC	CASSAAVSYEQYF
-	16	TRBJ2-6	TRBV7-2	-	TGTGCCAGCAGAGATGGGTCGGGAGCTGGGGCCAACGTCCTGACTTTC	CASRDGSGAGANVLTF
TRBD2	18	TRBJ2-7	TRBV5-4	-	TGTGCCAGCAGCGTACGGACTAGCGGGGGGGCCGGGGCCTACGAGCAGTACTTC	CASSVRTSGGAGAYEQYF
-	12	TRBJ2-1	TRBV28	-	TGTGCCAGCAGTTTATACCGACAGATCCAGTTCTTC	CASSLYRQIQFF
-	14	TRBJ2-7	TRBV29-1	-	TGCAGCTTTCGAGCACCCGGGAGCTCCTACGAGCAGTACTTC	CSFRAPGSSYEQYF
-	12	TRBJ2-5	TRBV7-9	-	TGTGCCAGCAGCTTAGCGCGAGGGACCCAGTACTTC	CASSLARGTQYF
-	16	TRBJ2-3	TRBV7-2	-	TGTGCCAGCAGCTTAGAAGGTTTGGGACAAACAGATACGCAGTATTTT	CASSLEGLGQTDTQYF
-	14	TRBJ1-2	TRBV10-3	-	TGTGCCATCAGGTCTGGAAGGGAGGCGGATGGCTACACCTTC	CAIRSGREADGYTF
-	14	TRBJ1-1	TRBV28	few	TGTGCCAGCACCACCTCGGGATTGAGGACTGAAGCTTTCTTT	CASTTSGLRTEAFF
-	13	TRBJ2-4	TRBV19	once	TGTGCCAGCAACGCAGGTGCCAAAAACATTCAGTACTTC	CASNAGAKNIQYF
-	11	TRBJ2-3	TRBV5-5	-	TGTGCCAGCAGCACCGGGGGTACGCAGTATTTT	CASSTGGTQYF
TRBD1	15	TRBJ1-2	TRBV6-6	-	TGTGCCAGCAGTTACCCCTCTGGGACAGTAGGCGGCTACACCTTC	CASSYPSGTVGGYTF
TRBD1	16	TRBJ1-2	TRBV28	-	TGTGCCAGCAGATCCGCCGGGACAGGGGTCGTCCATGGCTACACCTTC	CASRSAGTGVVHGYTF
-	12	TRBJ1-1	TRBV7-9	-	TGTGCCAGCAGCTTGGGTAGCCGGGAAGCTTTCTTT	CASSLGSREAFF
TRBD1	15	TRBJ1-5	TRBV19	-	TGTGCCAGTAGCGGGACAGGGGTTAGCAATCAGCCCCAGCATTTT	CASSGTGVSNQPQHF
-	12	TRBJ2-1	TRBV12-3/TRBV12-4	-	TGTGCCAGCAGTTTAAAGAGTAATGAGCAGTTCTTC	CASSLKSNEQFF
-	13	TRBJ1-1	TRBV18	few	TGTGCCAGCTCACCTGGGGCGAACACTGAAGCTTTCTTT	CASSPGANTEAFF
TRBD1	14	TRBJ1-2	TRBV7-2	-	TGTGCCAGCAGCCTATACCGACAGGGCAGTGGCTACACCTTC	CASSLYRQGSGYTF
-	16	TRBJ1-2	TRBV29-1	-	TGCAGCGTTGGGTCATTTGACAGGCCCACTAACTATGGCTACACCTTC	CSVGSFDRPTNYGYTF
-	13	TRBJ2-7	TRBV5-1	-	TGCGCCAGCAGCTTGGTGGGACTTTTCGAGCAGTACTTC	CASSLVGLFEQYF
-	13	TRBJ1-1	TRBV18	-	TGTGCCAGCTCAGAAACTACGGACACTGAAGCTTTCTTT	CASSETTDTEAFF
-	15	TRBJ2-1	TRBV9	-	TGTGCCAGCAGTCCCGGAGGGCTAACCTACAATGAGCAGTTCTTC	CASSPGGLTYNEQFF
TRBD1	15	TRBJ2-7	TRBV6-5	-	TGTGCCAGCAGTACCTCCGGGACAGGAGCCTACGAGCAGTACTTC	CASSTSGTGAYEQYF
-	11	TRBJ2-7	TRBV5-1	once	TGCGCCAGCAGCTCTACCTACGAGCAGTACTTC	CASSSTYEQYF
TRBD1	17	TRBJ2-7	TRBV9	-	TGTGCCAGCAGCGTAGCGCCCGACAGGGGGAACTTCTACGAGCAGTACTTC	CASSVAPDRGNFYEQYF
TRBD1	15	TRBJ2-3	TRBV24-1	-	TGTGCCACCAGTAGGGCAGGGGGTGTGACAGATACGCAGTATTTT	CATSRAGGVTDTQYF
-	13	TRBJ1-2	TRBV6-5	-	TGTGCCAGCAGTTACCAGGGTACTTATGGCTACACCTTC	CASSYQGTYGYTF
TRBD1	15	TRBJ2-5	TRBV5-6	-	TGTGCCAGCAGCCCTGGGGGACAGGGGAAGGAGACCCAGTACTTC	CASSPGGQGKETQYF